This TCR beta chain was retrieved from a study of T cell clusters in autoimmune cytopenias. Study results and caveats: TRB repertoire shifts in secondary cytopenia and chronic lymphocytic leukemia mostly reflected lymphoma, not autoimmunity.

One tube held mixed TRB-A and TRB-B primer pools for touch-down PCR. Reprocessing the multiplex PCR reads, TCRdb reports a single entry for every CDR3 protein and omits DNA. This sample carries 5,500 to 6,500 distinct CDR3 sequences, with around 8% going to the ten biggest clones. Germline-derived CDR1 and CDR2 are DFQATT and SNEGSKA (reference sequence). The CDR3 contains 18 residues. Each sample's input was 250 ng genomic DNA, about 38,000 genome equivalents. Concerning this clonotype: Its antigen is as yet unknown.

The same data also contributed to another study, on T cell repertoires in aging, cancer and after chemotherapy. That study reports: Clear clonal overlap appeared across healthy donor samples taken over several months to years.

The chain employs TRBV20-1 and TRBJ2-4; TCRdb proposes TRBD1, but this gene call is untestable without DNA. The sequence was collected from a human donor in good health. Sequences were obtained from peripheral blood. The CDR3 sequence is CSARDLPGTGTAKNIQYF.